Listed below are T cell receptor beta chains from one sample, sequenced in a study of response to subunit inactivated influenza vaccine. Each CDR3 protein gets one entry after TCRdb re-called the RT-PCR reads with MiXCR. The sample records roughly 630,000 distinct CDR3 sequences, 14% being singletons. The sequencing here drew on PBMCs from blood, taken roughly 2 weeks before vaccination. The receptor set was obtained from a man aged 45-65 years who received an inactivated influenza vaccine. Each CDR3 is given with its conserved first and last residue. D genes are given only for firm matches. Expanded clones are given a class, and other clones once, few, many or no size at all.

v_call	d_call	j_call	clone_size	cdr3_nt	cdr3_aa
TRBV28	TRBD2	TRBJ2-3	many	TGTGCCAGCAGCTTAGGACTAGCGGGGGCCTCGGGGTGGACAGATACGCAGTATTTT	CASSLGLAGASGWTDTQYF
TRBV28	.	TRBJ1-1	.	TGTGCCAGCAGGGAGACGGGGAACACTGAAGCTTTCTTT	CASRETGNTEAFF
TRBV5-1	.	TRBJ2-1	.	TGCGCCAGCAGCCATGGGACTGGCTACAATGAGCAGTTCTTC	CASSHGTGYNEQFF
TRBV4-1	TRBD1	TRBJ1-1	few	TGCGCCAGCAGCCATTTCCCCCGGGACAGAAACACTGAAGCTTTCTTT	CASSHFPRDRNTEAFF
TRBV5-1	TRBD2	TRBJ2-7	.	TGCGCCAGCAGCACTAGCGGGAGTATGTCTAGCTACGAGCAGTACTTC	CASSTSGSMSSYEQYF
TRBV6-2/TRBV6-3	.	TRBJ1-2	.	TGTGCCAGCAGTCAAGGCAGGGGTTACGACTATGGCTACACCTTC	CASSQGRGYDYGYTF
TRBV27	TRBD1	TRBJ2-3	.	TGTGCCAGCAGTTTATTGGGGACAGGGAGGTCCTCGGGACCAGATACGCAGTATTTT	CASSLLGTGRSSGPDTQYF
TRBV6-1	.	TRBJ2-1	few	TGTGCCAGCAGTGAACCGCAGGGTTTTACTGAGCAGTTCTTC	CASSEPQGFTEQFF
TRBV14	.	TRBJ2-1	many	TGTGCCAGCAGCCAAGATAGAAACCGGGGTATCCATGAGCAGTTCTTC	CASSQDRNRGIHEQFF
TRBV12-3/TRBV12-4	.	TRBJ2-5	many	TGTGCCAGCAGTTTAGTTTTAGAGACCCAGTACTTC	CASSLVLETQYF
TRBV21-1	.	TRBJ2-5	.	TGTGCCAGCTCCGGGCGGGGGATATTAGAGACCCAGTACTTC	CASSGRGILETQYF
TRBV5-8	.	TRBJ2-3	.	TGTGCCAGCAGCTTGGTTGGGGGAGCCCTTAACACAGATACGCAGTATTTT	CASSLVGGALNTDTQYF
TRBV4-2	.	TRBJ2-7	few	TGTGCCAGCAGCCAAGTAGGGGAATACTACGAGCAGTACTTC	CASSQVGEYYEQYF
TRBV5-1	TRBD2	TRBJ2-3	few	TGCGCCAGCAGCTTGGCCGCGGGGGTATACACAGATACGCAGTATTTT	CASSLAAGVYTDTQYF
TRBV12-3/TRBV12-4	.	TRBJ2-5	once	TGTGCCAGCACCTTCTATGGGCGCCGGGAGACCCAGTACTTC	CASTFYGRRETQYF
TRBV5-1	.	TRBJ2-3	few	TGCGCCAGCAGCAACAACGGCATCTGGGGCACAGATACGCAGTATTTT	CASSNNGIWGTDTQYF
TRBV15	.	TRBJ1-5	few	TGTGCCACCAGCTTAGACGGCAATCAGCCCCAGCATTTT	CATSLDGNQPQHF
TRBV12-3/TRBV12-4	.	TRBJ2-7	many	TGTGCCAGCACCCAAGGGAATACCTACGAGCAGTACTTC	CASTQGNTYEQYF
TRBV29-1	TRBD2	TRBJ2-1	.	TGCAGCGTTGAAGATCGAGGTAGCGGGAGCTCCTACAATGAGCAGTTCTTC	CSVEDRGSGSSYNEQFF
TRBV28	.	TRBJ2-2	few	TGTGCCAGCAGTTTACCCACAGGGAAGAACACCGGGGAGCTGTTTTTT	CASSLPTGKNTGELFF
TRBV29-1	.	TRBJ2-3	few	TGCAGCGTTGGGCCGCCTAGCGCTAGCACAGATACGCAGTATTTT	CSVGPPSASTDTQYF
TRBV7-9	TRBD1	TRBJ1-5	.	TGTGCCAGCAGCCCGGGACAGGGGGCTCCTCAGCCCCAGCATTTT	CASSPGQGAPQPQHF
TRBV20-1	.	TRBJ2-7	few	TGCAGTGCTAGAGTCGGGACCACCTACGAGCAGTACTTC	CSARVGTTYEQYF
TRBV20-1	.	TRBJ2-3	few	TGCAGTGCTAGACAGGGTGGAGGAGCAGATACGCAGTATTTT	CSARQGGGADTQYF
TRBV7-4	TRBD1	TRBJ2-3	.	TGTGCCAGCAGCTTAGTGGACAGGGTGGTACAAGATACGCAGTATTTT	CASSLVDRVVQDTQYF
TRBV7-2	.	TRBJ2-7	.	TGTGCCAGCAGCAAAGGGGGATACGAGCAGTACTTC	CASSKGGYEQYF
TRBV6-2/TRBV6-3	TRBD2	TRBJ2-1	.	TGTGCCAGCAGTACCCTTACTAGCGGGAGCACCTACAATGAGCAGTTCTTC	CASSTLTSGSTYNEQFF
TRBV11-2	TRBD1	TRBJ1-5	.	TGTGCCAGCAGCTTAGGGTACAGGGGGAAGAGCAATCAGCCCCAGCATTTT	CASSLGYRGKSNQPQHF
TRBV7-2	TRBD2	TRBJ2-1	many	TGTGCCAGCAGCCCTACTAGCGGGGTTCACAATGAGCAGTTCTTC	CASSPTSGVHNEQFF
TRBV10-3	.	TRBJ2-7	.	TGTGCCATCAGTGTGGCCAGTTCCTCCTACGAGCAGTACTTC	CAISVASSSYEQYF
TRBV5-1	.	TRBJ2-3	.	TGCGCCAGCAGCTTTAGGACTGACACAGATACGCAGTATTTT	CASSFRTDTDTQYF
TRBV5-6	TRBD1	TRBJ1-3	.	TGTGCCAGCAGCCCGTTTACGGGACAGGGTGGAAACACCATATATTTT	CASSPFTGQGGNTIYF
TRBV12-5	TRBD1	TRBJ2-7	.	TGTGCTAGTGGTTTCCAACCGGGACAGGATTACGAGCAGTACTTC	CASGFQPGQDYEQYF
TRBV18	.	TRBJ2-1	few	TGTGCCAGCTCACCACCGGGACTTCCCCCCGCCTATGAGCAGTTCTTC	CASSPPGLPPAYEQFF
TRBV3-1	TRBD2	TRBJ2-7	.	TGTGCCAGCTCTCGGCGGGGGGATGACGAGCAGTACTTC	CASSRRGDDEQYF
TRBV7-2	TRBD2	TRBJ2-2	few	TGTGCCAGCAGCTTAGCGGGGGGGAGCGGGGAGCTGTTTTTT	CASSLAGGSGELFF
TRBV18	.	TRBJ1-1	many	TGTGCCAGCTCGGGAGGACGGAACACTGAAGCTTTCTTT	CASSGGRNTEAFF
TRBV11-2	TRBD2	TRBJ2-1	few	TGTGCCAGCAGCTTAGAGTTACTAGCGGGAGCTTACAATGAGCAGTTCTTC	CASSLELLAGAYNEQFF
TRBV5-5	TRBD1	TRBJ1-5	few	TGTGCCAGCAGCTTGGGAATAGGGGGCGCGAATCAGCCCCAGCATTTT	CASSLGIGGANQPQHF
TRBV18	TRBD1	TRBJ2-1	.	TGTGCCAGCTCAGAACAGGGGGCATCCTACAATGAGCAGTTCTTC	CASSEQGASYNEQFF
TRBV7-2	TRBD1	TRBJ1-1	.	TGTGCCAGCAGCCCGCGACAGGGGGCCGTGGACACTGAAGCTTTCTTT	CASSPRQGAVDTEAFF
TRBV12-3/TRBV12-4	TRBD1	TRBJ2-1	many	TGTGCCAGCAGTTTAAGACAGGGAGCTATCGATGAGCAGTTCTTC	CASSLRQGAIDEQFF
TRBV19	.	TRBJ1-1	.	TGTGCCAGTAGTATACTACTAAACACTGAAGCTTTCTTT	CASSILLNTEAFF
TRBV20-1	TRBD1	TRBJ2-1	.	TGCAGTGCCTTCTGGACAGGGGGCCCCTACAATGAGCAGTTCTTC	CSAFWTGGPYNEQFF
TRBV7-9	.	TRBJ2-5	many	TGTGCCAGCAGCCACTGGGGGCCCCGAGAGACCCAGTACTTC	CASSHWGPRETQYF
TRBV2	.	TRBJ2-1	.	TGTGCCAGCAGTAAAGGAGGCAGTTCATATGTCTACAATGAGCAGTTCTTC	CASSKGGSSYVYNEQFF
TRBV25-1	TRBD2	TRBJ2-3	.	TGTGCCAGCAGTGAAACTACTAGCGGGAGGCCAGATACGCAGTATTTT	CASSETTSGRPDTQYF
TRBV6-1	.	TRBJ2-6	.	TGTGCCAGCACCCATGGGGGAACCGTGAAGTCTGGGGCCAACGTCCTGACTTTC	CASTHGGTVKSGANVLTF
TRBV12-3/TRBV12-4	TRBD1	TRBJ1-2	many	TGTGCCAGCACACCCGGGACAGGAGGCGCTAACTATGGCTACACCTTC	CASTPGTGGANYGYTF
TRBV3-1	.	TRBJ2-2	few	TGTGCCAGCAGCCAAGACTCCGGGAACACCGGGGAGCTGTTTTTT	CASSQDSGNTGELFF
TRBV20-1	.	TRBJ2-3	few	TGCAGTGCTCCCCCCAGCGGGCGAGATACGCAGTATTTT	CSAPPSGRDTQYF
TRBV3-1	.	TRBJ1-1	.	TGTGCCAGCAGCCCTCAGGAGGGAGAAGTTTTCTTT	CASSPQEGEVFF
TRBV12-3/TRBV12-4	.	TRBJ2-1	.	TGTGCCACCCGAGGGCGGGGCTCCTACAATGAGCAGTTCTTC	CATRGRGSYNEQFF
TRBV10-2	.	TRBJ2-7	.	TGCGCCAGCAGTGGGATGGTGGGGCTTCTCGACGAGCACTACTTC	CASSGMVGLLDEHYF
TRBV5-6	.	TRBJ1-5	once	TGTGCCAGCAGCGCCTCGACGGCTTATAGCAATCAGCCCCAGCATTTT	CASSASTAYSNQPQHF
TRBV19	TRBD1	TRBJ1-1	few	TGTGCCAGTAGCCGGACAGGGGCTGTGTACACTGAAGCTTTCTTT	CASSRTGAVYTEAFF
TRBV4-1	TRBD2	TRBJ2-7	.	TGCGCCAGCACCCCCCAAGCGGGACTATTCTACGAGCAGTACTTC	CASTPQAGLFYEQYF
TRBV6-1	TRBD1	TRBJ2-7	.	TGTGCCAGCAGGGTGACAGGGGGGTCCTACGAGCAGTACTTC	CASRVTGGSYEQYF